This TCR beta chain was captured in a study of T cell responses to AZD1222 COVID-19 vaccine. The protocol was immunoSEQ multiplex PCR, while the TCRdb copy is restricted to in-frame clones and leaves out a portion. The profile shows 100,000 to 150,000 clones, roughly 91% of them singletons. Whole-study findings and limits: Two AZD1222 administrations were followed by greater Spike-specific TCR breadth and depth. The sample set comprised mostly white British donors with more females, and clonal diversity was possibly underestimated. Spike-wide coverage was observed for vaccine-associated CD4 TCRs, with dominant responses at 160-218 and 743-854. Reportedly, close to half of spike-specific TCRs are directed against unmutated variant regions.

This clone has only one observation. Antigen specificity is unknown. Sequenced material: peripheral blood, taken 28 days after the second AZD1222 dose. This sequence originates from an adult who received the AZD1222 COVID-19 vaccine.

The CDR3: CASSGRFYGYTF. Written as DNA, the CDR3 is TGTGCCAGCAGCGGACGGTTCTATGGCTACACCTTC. The rearrangement links TRBV6-5 to TRBJ1-2; D gene uncertain. The CDR3 totals 12 residues. Germline V gene sequence: CDR1 MNHEY, CDR2 SVGAGI. The germline V and J ends were trimmed by 6 bases and 4 bases, with 9 bases remaining between them.